This entry features one TCR beta chain sequence. Its antigen is not known. Naive CD8 cells, CD45RO-negative and positively selected for CCR7, excluded terminally differentiated effector memory CD45RA+ cells. The run depth of the assay was deep. Here immunoSEQ multiplex PCR was the method, and the copy in TCRdb shows in-frame clones only, minus some. The sample contains about 700,000 clones, about 90% of which appear only once. Germline CDR1 is MNHEY and CDR2 is SMNVEV (reference sequence). The CDR3 runs to 14 residues. The V end was cut by 4 bases, the J end by 4 bases, with 12 bases between. The data stem from a study of shared clonotypes between healthy human individuals. Study-level information: For every donor, three CD4 naive, three CD4 memory, two CD8 naive and one CD8 memory plates were used. Study-level points and caveats: Donors were few, which limited the genetic and exposure-history diversity represented. Non-shared clonotypes had lower generation probabilities than those shared by all four donors.

The TCR was taken from a man aged 25 to 45 in good health. What was sequenced was naive CD8+ T cells sorted from blood. The chain employs TRBV27 and TRBJ2-3, with D possibly being TRBD1 (6 bases). The CDR3 DNA reads TGTGCCAGCAGTTCCGAACAGGGTCCAGATACGCAGTATTTT. Translated: CASSSEQGPDTQYF.